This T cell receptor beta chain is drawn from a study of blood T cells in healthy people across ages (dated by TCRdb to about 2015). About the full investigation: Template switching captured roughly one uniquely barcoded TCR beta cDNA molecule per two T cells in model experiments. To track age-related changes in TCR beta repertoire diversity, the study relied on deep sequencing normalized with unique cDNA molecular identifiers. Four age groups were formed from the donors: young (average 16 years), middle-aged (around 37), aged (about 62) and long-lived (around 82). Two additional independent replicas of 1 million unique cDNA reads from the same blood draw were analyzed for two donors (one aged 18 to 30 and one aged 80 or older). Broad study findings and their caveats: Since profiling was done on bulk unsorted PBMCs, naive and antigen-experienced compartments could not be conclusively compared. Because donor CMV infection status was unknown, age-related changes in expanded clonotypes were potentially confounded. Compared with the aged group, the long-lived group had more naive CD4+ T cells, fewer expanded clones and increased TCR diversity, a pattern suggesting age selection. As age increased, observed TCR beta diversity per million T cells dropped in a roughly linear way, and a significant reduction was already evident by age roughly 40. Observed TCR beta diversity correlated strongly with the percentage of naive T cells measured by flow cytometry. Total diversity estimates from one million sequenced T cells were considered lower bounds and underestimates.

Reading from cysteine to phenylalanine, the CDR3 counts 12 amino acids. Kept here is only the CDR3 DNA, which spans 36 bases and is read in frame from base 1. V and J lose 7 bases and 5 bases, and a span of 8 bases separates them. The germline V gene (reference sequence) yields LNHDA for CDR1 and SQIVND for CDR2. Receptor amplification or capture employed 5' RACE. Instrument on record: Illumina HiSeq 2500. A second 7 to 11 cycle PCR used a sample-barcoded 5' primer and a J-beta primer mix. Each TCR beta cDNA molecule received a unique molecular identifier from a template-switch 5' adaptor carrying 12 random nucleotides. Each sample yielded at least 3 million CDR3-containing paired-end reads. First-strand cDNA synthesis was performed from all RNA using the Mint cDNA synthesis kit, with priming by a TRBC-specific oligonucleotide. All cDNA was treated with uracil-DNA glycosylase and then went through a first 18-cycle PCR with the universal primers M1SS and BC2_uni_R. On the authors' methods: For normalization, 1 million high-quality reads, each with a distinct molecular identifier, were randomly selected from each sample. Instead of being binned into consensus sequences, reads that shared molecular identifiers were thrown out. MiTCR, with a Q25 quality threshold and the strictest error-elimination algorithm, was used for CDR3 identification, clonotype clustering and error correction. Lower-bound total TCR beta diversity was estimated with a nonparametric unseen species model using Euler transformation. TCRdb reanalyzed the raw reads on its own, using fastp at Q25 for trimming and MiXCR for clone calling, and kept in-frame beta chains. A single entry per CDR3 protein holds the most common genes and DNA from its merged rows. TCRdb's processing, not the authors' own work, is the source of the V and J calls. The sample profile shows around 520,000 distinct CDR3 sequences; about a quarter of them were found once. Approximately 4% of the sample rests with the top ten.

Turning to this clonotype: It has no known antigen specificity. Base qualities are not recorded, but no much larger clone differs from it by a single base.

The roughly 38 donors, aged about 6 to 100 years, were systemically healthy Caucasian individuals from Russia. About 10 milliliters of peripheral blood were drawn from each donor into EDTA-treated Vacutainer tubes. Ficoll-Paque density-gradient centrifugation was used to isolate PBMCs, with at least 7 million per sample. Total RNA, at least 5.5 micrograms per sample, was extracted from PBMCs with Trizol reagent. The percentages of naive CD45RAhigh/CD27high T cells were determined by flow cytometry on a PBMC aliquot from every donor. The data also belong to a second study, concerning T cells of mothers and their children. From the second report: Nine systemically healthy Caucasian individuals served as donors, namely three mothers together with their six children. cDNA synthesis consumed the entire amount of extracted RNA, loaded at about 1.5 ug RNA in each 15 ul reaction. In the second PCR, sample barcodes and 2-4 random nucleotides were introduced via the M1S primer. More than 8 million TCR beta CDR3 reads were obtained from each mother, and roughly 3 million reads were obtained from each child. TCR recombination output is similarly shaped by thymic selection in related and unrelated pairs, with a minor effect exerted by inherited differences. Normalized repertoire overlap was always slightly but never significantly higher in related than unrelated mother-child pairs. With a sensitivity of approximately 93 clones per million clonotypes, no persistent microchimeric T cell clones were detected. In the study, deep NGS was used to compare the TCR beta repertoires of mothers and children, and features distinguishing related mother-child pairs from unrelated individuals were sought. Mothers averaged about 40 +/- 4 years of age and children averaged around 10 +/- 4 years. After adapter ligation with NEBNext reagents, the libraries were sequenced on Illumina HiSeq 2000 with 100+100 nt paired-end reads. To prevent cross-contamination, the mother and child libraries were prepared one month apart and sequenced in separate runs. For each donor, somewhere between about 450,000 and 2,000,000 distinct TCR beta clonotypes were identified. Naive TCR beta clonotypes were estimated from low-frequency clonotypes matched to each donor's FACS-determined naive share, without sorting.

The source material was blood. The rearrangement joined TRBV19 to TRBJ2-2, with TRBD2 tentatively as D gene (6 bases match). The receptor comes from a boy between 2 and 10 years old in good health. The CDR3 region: CASIGRTGELFF. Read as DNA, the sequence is TGTGCCAGTATTGGGAGGACCGGGGAGCTGTTTTTT.